The 14 T cell receptor beta chains below come from one sample, sequenced in a study of CD8 T cells in ankylosing spondylitis. General observations from the study: Typical of ankylosing spondylitis blood, it appeared, was a TCR beta motif of roughly eight highly homologous variants.

TCRdb reprocessed the 5' RACE reads via MiXCR and lists one record per CDR3 protein. The table shows about 220,000 distinct CDR3 sequences, with about 7.3% occurring only once. Their antigens are not known. Material: blood, either unsorted or a sorted T cell fraction (not recorded which). The receptor set was obtained from a male donor with ankylosing spondylitis.

The chain is built from TRBV19 and TRBJ1-1; D ambiguous. The V and J ends lost 3 bases and 5 bases respectively, with 10 bases between them. The CDR3 has 13 amino acids. The V gene's germline CDR1 is LNHDA and CDR2 SQIVND (reference sequence). CDR3 in amino acids: CASSIKTGTEAFF. CDR3 nucleotide sequence: TGTGCCAGTAGTATTAAGACGGGGACTGAAGCTTTCTTT. Supplemented by reference TRBV19 and TRBJ1-1, the full variable domain reads DGGITQSPKYLFRKEGQNVTLSCEQNLNHDAMYWYRQDPGQGLRLIYYSQIVNDFQKGDIAEGYSVSREKKESFPLTVTSAQKNPTAFYLCASSIKTGTEAFFGQGTRLTVV.

This clonotype has at least ten counts. The genes are TRBV7-9 and TRBJ1-1, with D unclear. Germline CDR1 and CDR2: SEHNR and FQNEAQ (reference sequence). V lost 1 base, J lost 5 bases, and 5 bases lay in between. This CDR3 has 12 residues. CDR3: CASSLEVTEAFF. In DNA, the CDR3 is TGTGCCAGCAGCTTAGAGGTAACTGAAGCTTTCTTT.

The table lists this clonotype with many counts. V is TRBV7-9 and J is TRBJ1-4; no reliable D call. The CDR3 covers 16 residues. V gave up 4 bases and J gave up 7 bases, with 19 bases separating them. Germline CDR1 SEHNR, CDR2 FQNEAQ (reference sequence). CDR3 in DNA: TGTGCCAGCAGCTCTCGGGATTGGGAGATTGTTGAAAAACTGTTTTTT. It specifies CASSSRDWEIVEKLFF.

The J gene is TRBJ1-1, the V gene TRBV20-1; D is unclear. Germline-derived CDR1 and CDR2 are DFQATT and SNEGSKA (reference sequence). There are 12 residues in the CDR3. The DNA of the CDR3 is TGCGGTGACTCGGACTTTGGAACTGAAGCTTTCTTT. Its translation is CGDSDFGTEAFF.

The V call is TRBV7-8, the J call TRBJ1-3; 8 bases are a match to TRBD1. Per the germline V gene, CDR1 is SGHVS and CDR2 is FQNEAQ. This CDR3 region has 15 residues. Trimming removed 4 bases from V and 7 bases from J; junction bases left unmatched: 9. The DNA of the CDR3 is TGTGCCAGCAGCTCGGACAGGGTACTCGGGAACACCATATATTTT. It is translated as CASSSDRVLGNTIYF.

This clonotype has ten or more counts. The chain carries TRBV24-1 and TRBJ2-1; TRBD2 matches at 10 bases. CDR1 and CDR2 (germline): KGHDR, SFDVKD. The CDR3 has 18 residues. Trimming cost V 1 base and J 5 bases; bases outside gene matches: 10. CDR3: CATSDFSLAGTKNNEQFF. CDR3 coding DNA: TGTGCCACCAGTGATTTTTCACTAGCGGGAACAAAAAACAATGAGCAGTTCTTC.

This clonotype was picked up many times. The chain is built from TRBV11-2 and TRBJ1-5; D gene uncertain. Germline V gene sequence: CDR1 SGHAT, CDR2 FQNNGV. The CDR3 extends over 18 amino acids. V lost 0 bases to trimming and J lost 3 bases, with 18 bases between them. CDR3 in DNA: TGTGCCAGCAGCTTAGAATCCCCCGGGGTCCTTTCCAATCAGCCCCAGCATTTT. It codes for CASSLESPGVLSNQPQHF.

The rearrangement uses TRBV7-8 and TRBJ2-1, with unresolved D. CDR3 size: 11 residues. The ends were cut back, 1 base at V and 9 bases at J, with 4 bases in the middle. Per germline, CDR1 SGHVS and CDR2 FQNEAQ. The chain's CDR3 is CASSLDFEQFF. The CDR3 DNA reads as TGTGCCAGCAGCTTAGACTTTGAGCAGTTCTTC. Supplemented by reference TRBV7-8 and TRBJ2-1, the full variable domain reads GAGVSQSPRYKVAKRGQDVALRCDPISGHVSLFWYQQALGQGPEFLTYFQNEAQLDKSGLPSDRFFAERPEGSVSTLKIQRTQQEDSAVYLCASSLDFEQFFGPGTRLTVL.

In this sample, this clonotype turned up many times. The rearrangement uses TRBV2 and TRBJ2-2; tentatively, D is TRBD1 (5 bases). Trimming shortened V by 6 bases and J by 4 bases, and 12 bases separated the two germline ends. The CDR3 spans 14 residues. CDR1 and CDR2 (germline): SNHLY, FYNNEI. The CDR3 sequence is CASRVDSLTGELFF. In DNA, the CDR3 is TGTGCCAGCAGGGTCGACAGTCTCACCGGGGAGCTGTTTTTT.

This clonotype has a count of ten or more. The chain recombines TRBV21-1 with TRBJ1-6. TRBV21-1 is a pseudogene segment. The CDR3 is made up of 18 amino acids. This CDR3 reads CASSKRARALSYNSPLHF. For the CDR3, the DNA is TGTGCCAGCAGCAAAAGGGCCCGGGCCCTCTCCTATAATTCACCCCTCCACTTT.

This clonotype was detected ten times or more. The V gene is TRBV12-3 or TRBV12-4, the J gene TRBJ2-5, with 8 positions matching TRBD1. This CDR3 is built from 14 residues. With V trimmed by 4 bases and J by 4 bases, 5 bases remained unmatched. Here the CDR3 DNA reads TGTGCCAGCAGTTCACCCGGGACAGGAGAGACCCAGTACTTC. It translates to CASSSPGTGETQYF.

This clonotype was picked up many times. The chain combines TRBV20-1 with TRBJ1-5; D remains unclear. The V end was cut by 6 bases, the J end by 10 bases, with 19 bases between. The CDR3 extends over 13 amino acids. The germline gives CDR1 DFQATT, CDR2 SNEGSKA (reference sequence). The CDR3 region has the DNA TGCAGTGCCAGACGGCGGCTCGGTGACCCCCAGCATTTT. It yields the protein CSARRRLGDPQHF.

This clonotype has at least ten counts. The chain links TRBV6-1 to TRBJ1-5; possibly TRBD1 for D (5 bases). The germline V gene encodes CDR1 MNHNS and CDR2 SASEGT. The CDR3 covers 15 residues. V lost 9 bases and J lost 1, with 16 bases in between. CDR3 nucleotide sequence: TGTGCCAGTACATTCCGGGACGCAAGCAATCAGCCCCAGCATTTT. It codes for CASTFRDASNQPQHF.

J is TRBJ1-5 and V is TRBV6-2 or TRBV6-3, with D possibly being TRBD1 (5 bases). The CDR3 is 14 residues long. Trimming took 5 bases from V and 2 from J, leaving 10 bases between them. Germline loops: CDR1 MNHEY, CDR2 SVGEGT. DNA for the CDR3: TGTGCCAGCAGTGGGGACGGTCGCAATCAGCCCCAGCATTTT. Translation: CASSGDGRNQPQHF.